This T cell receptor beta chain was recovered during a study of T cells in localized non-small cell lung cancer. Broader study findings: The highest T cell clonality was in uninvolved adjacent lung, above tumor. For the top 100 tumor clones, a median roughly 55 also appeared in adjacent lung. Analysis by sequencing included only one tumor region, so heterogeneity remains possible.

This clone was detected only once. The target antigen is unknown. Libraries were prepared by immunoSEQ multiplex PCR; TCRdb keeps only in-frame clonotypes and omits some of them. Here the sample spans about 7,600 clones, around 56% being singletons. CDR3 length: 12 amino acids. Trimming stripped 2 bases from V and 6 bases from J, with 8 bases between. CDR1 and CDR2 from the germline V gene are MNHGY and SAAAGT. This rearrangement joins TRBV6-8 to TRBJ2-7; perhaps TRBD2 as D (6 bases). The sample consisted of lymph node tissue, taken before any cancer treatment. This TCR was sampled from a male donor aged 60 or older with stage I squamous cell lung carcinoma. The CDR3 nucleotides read TGTGCCAGCAGTTACCAGGGAGGCGAGCAGTACTTC. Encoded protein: CASSYQGGEQYF.